This entry features one T cell receptor (beta chain) sequence. This clonotype was recorded a few times. Its antigen remains unidentified. No base qualities exist here, and no much larger clone lies one base off it. The sample is drawn from a study of T-cell memory formation after mild COVID-19 (dated by TCRdb to the early 2020s). As for the study more broadly: Most TCR sequence clusters were specific to one of the two donors. The cohort comprised two young, previously healthy adult volunteers, one female and one male. In a couple of donors, T-cell clones that expanded and contracted after mild COVID-19 were tracked by sequencing TCRalpha and TCRbeta repertoires over time. Results and caveats for the whole study, not just this receptor: The study covered only a couple of mild cases, and larger cohorts including severe cases with pre-infection samples were considered necessary. SARS-CoV-2 specificity of the second-wave clones peaking on day 37 was not confirmed. The detection of some responding clones in pre-infection memory suggests that pre-existing cross-reactive memory T cells joined the SARS-CoV-2 response. Clones that contracted from day 15 to 85 showed balanced CD4/CD8 phenotypes, whereas a second wave of clones that expanded from day 15 to 37 leaned towards CD4+. Contracting CD4+ clones were found mainly in CM and EM memory subsets, while CD8+ clones were enriched in EMRA.

PBMCs were isolated by Ficoll-Paque density gradient centrifugation. The reads were generated on an Illumina NovaSeq 6000. cDNA libraries for TCRalpha and TCRbeta were prepared by 5'RACE using constant-segment primers, with sample barcodes and unique molecular identifiers added. RNA was extracted from every sample with Trizol reagent. Amplification of the libraries took two PCR steps, and the second step added a second sample barcode plus Illumina TruSeq adapters. Sequencing of libraries was performed on an Illumina NovaSeq with 2 x 150 bp paired-end reads. The original pipeline was this. The reads were demultiplexed and collapsed into UMI-guided consensus sequences using migec v1.2.7. Using mixcr v2.1.11, UMI consensuses were aligned to TRA and TRB V and J templates and then assembled into clonotypes. Clonotypes were classified as expanded or contracted when called significant by both edgeR and NoisET, with noise models trained on biological replicates. edgeR calls used a false discovery rate-adjusted p below 0.01 and a log2 fold-change threshold of 1. As an exploratory analysis of dynamics, max-normalized trajectories of the 1000 most abundant clonotypes were examined with PCA combined with hierarchical clustering. Each responding clone was given a CD4 or CD8 phenotype based on the CD4+ and CD8+ repertoires, which had been sequenced separately. The public reads were reanalyzed by TCRdb: fastp trimming at Q25, MiXCR alignment, in-frame beta chains only. Rows matching on CDR3 protein sequence are summarized as one entry with the most common DNA and genes. The V and J calls shown here were made by TCRdb, not taken from the authors' results. Present in this sample are about 360,000 distinct CDR3 sequences, approximately 15% of which were seen just once. Clones ranked in the top ten supply around 21% of the sample.

Spanning cysteine to phenylalanine, the CDR3 consists of 13 amino acids. Only the CDR3 region is kept as DNA, spanning 39 bases read in frame from base 1. In the germline V gene, CDR1 corresponds to SGHRS and CDR2 to YFSETQ. Clipping removes 0 bases from V and 9 bases from J, with 5 as the unmatched junction base count. The chain is encoded by TRBV5-1 joined to TRBJ2-5, and TRBD2 matches 7 of the central bases. The sequenced sample was PBMCs or a T cell subset sorted from them (not recorded which). The receptor was derived from a man aged 18 to 30 who had mild COVID-19 (a few samples of this study predate the infection). The sample titles of this study are shuffled in the database, so cell type and time point are left out; the donor was told from shared clones. The base sequence is TGCGCCAGCAGCTTGGAATGGGAGGGAGCCCAGTACTTC. This codes for CASSLEWEGAQYF. The full variable domain, with segments outside the CDR3 supplied by the reference TRBV5-1 and TRBJ2-5 proteins, appears as KAGVTQTPRYLIKTRGQQVTLSCSPISGHRSVSWYQQTPGQGLQFLFEYFSETQRNKGNFPGRFSGRQFSNSRSEMNVSTLELGDSALYLCASSLEWEGAQYFGPGTRLLVL.